The present T cell receptor beta chain was sequenced within a study of OX40 agonist ivuxolimab in advanced cancers. Here immunoSEQ multiplex PCR was the method, and the copy in TCRdb shows in-frame clones only, minus some. The sample lists approximately 60,000 clones, 84% seen once, with about 0.69% in the top ten. The CDR3 is 14 amino acids. Per germline, CDR1 MDHEN and CDR2 SYDVKM. Patients who had autoimmune disease history or got systemic immunosuppression were left out. This TCR derives from an adult with an advanced solid tumor such as melanoma, head and neck, liver or kidney cancer. The gene calls are TRBV28 and TRBJ2-5; 7 nucleotides agree with TRBD1. The better agreement between TRBJ2-7 and the DNA end casts doubt on the J call. The specimen comprised CD4+ or CD8+ T cells sorted from blood, sampled in a trial of the OX40 agonist ivuxolimab. CDR3 region: CASKRAQGVYEQYF. CDR3 nucleotides: TGTGCCAGCAAGAGGGCTCAGGGGGTCTACGAGCAGTACTTC.